The 26 T cell receptor beta chains in this list originate from one sample, sequenced in a study of early T cells in non-severe SARS-CoV-2 infection. TCRdb re-called the 5' RACE reads with MiXCR, one entry per CDR3 protein. The sample shows tens of thousands of distinct CDR3 sequences, approximately 11% of them seen only once. Sample: whole blood. The origin of the receptors is an adult who was a healthcare worker with PCR-confirmed SARS-CoV-2 infection or an uninfected control (not recorded which).

The gene calls are TRBV10-3 and TRBJ2-1, with TRBD2 as a possible D gene (6 bases). The V end was cut by 8 bases, the J end by 0 bases, with 11 bases between. The length of the CDR3 is 14 residues. Germline V gene data show CDR1 as ENHRY and CDR2 as SYGVKD. CDR3 in DNA: TGTGCCATCGGGGAGCGGGCCTCCTACAATGAGCAGTTCTTC. Translated: CAIGERASYNEQFF.

This clonotype was counted at least ten times. The chain has TRBV11-2 and TRBJ2-5; the D is unclear. Germline V CDR1 and CDR2: SGHAT, FQNNGV. V dropped 3 bases and J dropped 2 bases, with 7 bases sitting between them. The CDR3 runs 13 residues. The CDR3 nucleotides read TGTGCCAGCAGCTTCGGCAGTCAAGAGACCCAGTACTTC. Protein sequence: CASSFGSQETQYF.

In this sample, this clonotype is medium-sized. This chain joins TRBV4-2 and TRBJ2-1; 11 nucleotides match TRBD2. The CDR3 spans 17 residues. V shed 0 bases and J 4 bases; nucleotides not matched to a gene: 5. CDR1 and CDR2 from the germline V gene are LGHNA and YNFKEQ. The CDR3 protein is CASSQEGASGGYNEQFF. For the CDR3, the DNA is TGTGCCAGCAGCCAAGAGGGGGCTAGCGGGGGGTACAATGAGCAGTTCTTC.

In its sample, this clonotype was seen a few times. The chain combines TRBV4-1 with TRBJ2-3, with 7 bases that match TRBD1. CDR3 length equals 16 residues. Germline V gene lookup returns CDR1 MGHRA and CDR2 YSYEKL. Trimming at V came to 5 bases and at J to 5 bases, leaving 13 bases not matched to a gene. The CDR3 DNA reads as TGCGCCAGCAGCGCACCGGGACAGACCTTTATAGATACGCAGTATTTT. Its protein product is CASSAPGQTFIDTQYF.

The V and J genes are TRBV29-1 and TRBJ1-5; possibly TRBD1 for D (6 bases). Germline-derived CDR1 and CDR2 are SQVTM and ANQGSEA. Between the trimmed V and J ends, which lost 4 bases and 5 bases, there was a span of 9 bases. The CDR3 extends over 12 amino acids. The CDR3 protein is CSVGDTYQPQHF. The CDR3 DNA is TGCAGCGTTGGGGACACCTATCAGCCCCAGCATTTT.

This clonotype occurred many times. The chain carries TRBV5-1 and TRBJ2-2; D is undetermined. Trimming left V 0 bases short and J 6 bases short, with 12 bases between. From germline, CDR1 is SGHRS and CDR2 YFSETQ. The CDR3 runs to 15 residues. The CDR3 spells CASSLGITVSGELFF. CDR3 bases: TGCGCCAGCAGCTTGGGGATAACTGTATCCGGGGAGCTGTTTTTT.

The chain recombines TRBV7-9 with TRBJ2-2, with unresolved D. Trimming left V 1 base short and J 2 bases short, with 8 bases between. Germline CDR1 and CDR2: SEHNR and FQNEAQ (reference sequence). This CDR3 has 15 amino acids. Written as DNA, the CDR3 is TGTGCCAGCAGCTTAGGTACCGCAAACACCGGGGAGCTGTTTTTT. As protein: CASSLGTANTGELFF.

The CDR3 bases are TGCAGTGCTCTAACCCCTAGCGGCCAAGAGACCCAGTACTTC. As protein: CSALTPSGQETQYF. The J gene is TRBJ2-5, the V gene TRBV20-1; 7 bases fit TRBD2. Germline CDR1 and CDR2: DFQATT and SNEGSKA (reference sequence). The CDR3 is 14 amino acids. With V trimmed by 5 bases and J by 1 base, 7 bases remained unmatched.

This clonotype was counted a few times. This sequence joins TRBV7-2 and TRBJ2-1; 7 bases are shared with TRBD2. Trimming removed 6 bases from V and 8 bases from J; junction bases left unmatched: 4. This CDR3 has 12 residues. Germline-derived CDR1 and CDR2 are SGHTA and FQGNSA. The CDR3 spells CASRYAGDEQFF. In DNA, the CDR3 is TGTGCCAGCAGGTACGCGGGAGATGAGCAGTTCTTC.

In its sample, this clonotype was seen many times. The chain links TRBV4-2 to TRBJ2-7, with D maybe TRBD1 (5 bases). Germline V gene lookup returns CDR1 LGHNA and CDR2 YNFKEQ. Trimming took off 0 bases at V and 7 bases at J, with 19 bases between the two ends. This CDR3 is 16 amino acids long. CDR3 sequence: CASSQDDGAGFGEQYF. The CDR3 nucleotides read TGTGCCAGCAGCCAAGATGATGGGGCAGGGTTTGGTGAGCAGTACTTC.

Here the CDR3 reads CASSQEPFGLTDTQYF. CDR3 nucleotides: TGCGCCAGCAGCCAAGAGCCCTTTGGGCTGACAGATACGCAGTATTTT. The chain uses TRBV4-3 and TRBJ2-3; D is ambiguous. This CDR3 spans 16 amino acids. V lost 0 bases and J 3 bases, leaving 13 bases between the germline ends. Per the germline V gene, CDR1 is LGHNA and CDR2 is YSLEER.

In its sample, this clonotype was seen a few times. This chain joins TRBV20-1 and TRBJ2-3; D is unclear. Germline V gives CDR1 DFQATT, CDR2 SNEGSKA (reference sequence). The germline V and J ends were trimmed by 2 bases and 2 bases, with 11 bases remaining between them. The CDR3 has 14 residues. The CDR3 is CSARPLFTTDTQYF. The CDR3, as DNA: TGCAGTGCTAGACCACTTTTTACCACAGATACGCAGTATTTT.

This clonotype has only a few counts. The chain has TRBV20-1 and TRBJ2-5; no definite D call. V was cut by 6 bases and J by 6 bases, with 17 bases left in between. In germline, CDR1 is DFQATT, CDR2 SNEGSKA (reference sequence). This CDR3 is 13 amino acids long. The CDR3 region has the DNA TGCAGTGCGCCTCCGGGCCCCGTGAAGACCCAGTACTTC. Protein sequence: CSAPPGPVKTQYF.

This clonotype was recorded many times. CDR3 sequence reads: CASSSDTSTQYF. Written as DNA, the CDR3 is TGTGCCAGCAGCTCGGACACGAGTACGCAGTATTTT. V gene TRBV7-3 combines with J gene TRBJ2-3; tentative D call: TRBD1 (5 bases). The V end lost 4 bases, the J end lost 8 bases, and 10 bases lay between the germline ends. Looked up from germline, CDR1 is SGHTA and CDR2 is FQGTGA. The CDR3 runs to 12 residues.

This clonotype was recorded a few times. V is TRBV28 and J is TRBJ2-1; TRBD2 is a possible D gene (5 bases). Germline V gene lookup returns CDR1 MDHEN and CDR2 SYDVKM. V was clipped by 3 bases and J by 2 bases, with 11 bases between them. The CDR3 has 15 amino acids. The CDR3 spells CASSLTGVPYNEQFF. CDR3 DNA: TGTGCCAGCAGTTTGACCGGGGTCCCCTACAATGAGCAGTTCTTC.

The chain uses TRBV10-3 and TRBJ2-1, with D tentatively TRBD2 (6 bases). V lost 3 bases to trimming and J lost 0 bases, with 12 bases between them. The CDR3 is 16 residues long. Germline values: CDR1 ENHRY, CDR2 SYGVKD. The CDR3 is CAISDPGLRSYNEQFF. CDR3 bases: TGTGCCATCAGTGATCCGGGACTCCGCTCCTACAATGAGCAGTTCTTC.

This clonotype was seen more than once but under ten times. V gene TRBV2 combines with J gene TRBJ1-5; D not certain. In germline, CDR1 is SNHLY, CDR2 FYNNEI. CDR3 length equals 13 residues. The V end lost 3 bases, the J end lost 4 bases, and 7 bases lay between the germline ends. The DNA of the CDR3 is TGTGCCAGCAGTGATAGTAGAAATCAGCCCCAGCATTTT. This encodes CASSDSRNQPQHF.

The table lists this clonotype with a few counts. The V call is TRBV7-6, the J call TRBJ2-5, with 8 nucleotides matching TRBD2. The CDR3 runs to 14 residues. The V gene's germline CDR1 is SGHVS and CDR2 FNYEAQ. V trimming: 2 bases; J trimming: 5 bases; junction bases outside the gene matches: 4. CDR3: CASSLSAGGETQYF. The CDR3 region has the DNA TGTGCCAGCAGCTTATCCGCGGGAGGTGAGACCCAGTACTTC. Supplemented by reference TRBV7-6 and TRBJ2-5, the full variable domain reads GAGVSQSPRYKVTKRGQDVALRCDPISGHVSLYWYRQALGQGPEFLTYFNYEAQQDKSGLPNDRFSAERPEGSISTLTIQRTEQRDSAMYRCASSLSAGGETQYFGPGTRLLVL.

This clonotype was observed a handful of times. The chain employs TRBV24-1 and TRBJ2-6; TRBD1 is a possible D gene (6 bases). CDR1 is KGHDR and CDR2 is SFDVKD in the germline V gene. This CDR3 region has 18 residues. Trimming pared 4 bases from V and 0 bases from J, leaving 15 bases between. The CDR3 sequence is CATSEVTDSSSGANVLTF. The CDR3 nucleotides are TGTGCCACCAGTGAGGTAACGGACAGCAGCTCTGGGGCCAACGTCCTGACTTTC.

This clonotype was seen at least ten times. The chain is built from TRBV29-1 and TRBJ2-5, with 7 positions matching TRBD1. This CDR3 spans 12 amino acids. Trimming cost V 7 bases and J 1 base; bases outside gene matches: 3. Germline CDR1 is SQVTM and CDR2 is ANQGSEA. This CDR3 is CSAGTAQETQYF. In DNA form, the CDR3 reads TGCAGCGCGGGGACAGCCCAAGAGACCCAGTACTTC.

This chain joins TRBV7-2 and TRBJ2-6; D gene uncertain. From germline, CDR1 is SGHTA and CDR2 FQGNSA. V was shortened by 8 bases and J by 0 bases, with 11 bases between the two germline ends. This CDR3 contains 15 residues. Here the CDR3 reads CASLGGRSGANVLTF. The DNA for the CDR3 is TGTGCCAGCCTCGGCGGCCGCTCTGGGGCCAACGTCCTGACTTTC.

This clonotype was detected ten times or more. This rearrangement joins TRBV20-1 to TRBJ2-7, with D perhaps TRBD1 (6 bases). CDR3 length equals 11 residues. Germline V CDR1 and CDR2: DFQATT, SNEGSKA (reference sequence). Trimming cost V 6 bases and J 4 bases, with 10 bases left between them. In DNA form, the CDR3 reads TGCAGTGCCAGCAGGGGTTACGAGCAGTACTTC. It specifies CSASRGYEQYF.

This clonotype was observed a few times. The V call is TRBV7-2, the J call TRBJ2-3; D is ambiguous. This CDR3 has 19 amino acids. V dropped 3 bases and J dropped 4 bases, with 26 bases sitting between them. CDR1 is SGHTA, CDR2 FQGNSA, per germline. The DNA of the CDR3 is TGTGCCAGCAGCTTCGCCACGTCGGATGACGGATACGACCCAGATACGCAGTATTTT. Its translation is CASSFATSDDGYDPDTQYF.

This clonotype was seen many times. V gene TRBV5-4 combines with J gene TRBJ2-5; D possibly corresponds to TRBD2 (5 bases). The germline gives CDR1 SGHNT, CDR2 YYREEE (reference sequence). The ends were cut back, 2 bases at V and 5 bases at J, with 10 bases in the middle. CDR3 length: 13 amino acids. The CDR3 region has the DNA TGTGCCAGCAGCTTCTGGGAGACGGAGACCCAGTACTTC. It encodes CASSFWETETQYF.

Only a few counts were recorded for this clonotype. The chain links TRBV3-1 to TRBJ2-5; D not certain. The CDR3 consists of 13 residues. The ends were cut back, 1 base at V and 4 bases at J, with 7 bases in the middle. CDR1 LGHDT and CDR2 YNNKEL come from the germline V gene (reference sequence). As DNA, the CDR3 is TGTGCCAGCAGCCAAGGACAAGGAGAGACCCAGTACTTC. Protein product: CASSQGQGETQYF.

This clonotype was picked up a small number of times. The chain joins TRBV20-1 to TRBJ2-5; perhaps TRBD2 as D (7 bases). The CDR3 has 16 amino acids. Between the trimmed V and J ends, which lost 5 bases and 5 bases, there was a span of 24 bases. Germline lookup yields CDR1 DFQATT and CDR2 SNEGSKA (reference sequence). CDR3 nucleotides: TGCAGTGCTTCCCAACTAACCGGGGGGCCGCTTGAGACCCAGTACTTC. Translated, it gives CSASQLTGGPLETQYF.